These 6 T cell receptor beta chains were sequenced from one sample in a study of blood T cell repertoires in COVID-19. Libraries were prepared by immunoSEQ multiplex PCR; TCRdb keeps only in-frame clonotypes and omits some of them. The table records 70,000 to 95,000 clones, almost 90% of them present only once. Input material: peripheral blood. All receptors come from a woman older than 75 with acute or convalescent COVID-19.

The J gene is TRBJ2-5, the V gene TRBV19, with D possibly TRBD1 on 5 matching bases. The germline V gene encodes CDR1 LNHDA and CDR2 SQIVND (reference sequence). Trimming left V 6 bases short and J 2 bases short, with 13 bases between. The CDR3 spans 14 residues. Here the CDR3 DNA reads TGTGCCAGTAGCATCAGGGTTGGGCAAGAGACCCAGTACTTC. Protein sequence: CASSIRVGQETQYF.

The gene calls are TRBV7-3 and TRBJ1-2; unclear D gene. The CDR3 runs to 17 residues. Germline values: CDR1 SGHTA, CDR2 FQGTGA. Trimming removed 5 bases from V and 3 bases from J, with 22 bases in between. The CDR3 DNA reads as TGTGCCAGCAGCCCGAACGGACGGCGGAGGGTGGACTATGGCTACACCTTC. Residues: CASSPNGRRRVDYGYTF.

The gene calls are TRBV27 and TRBJ1-3, with D perhaps TRBD1 (5 bases). Germline CDR1 MNHEY, CDR2 SMNVEV (reference sequence). V was trimmed by 11 bases and J by 4 bases, leaving 9 bases between them. The CDR3 totals 11 residues. The CDR3 coding sequence is TGTGCCTCAGGGTTCGGAAACACCATATATTTT. This codes for CASGFGNTIYF.

This sequence joins TRBV5-5 and TRBJ1-1; TRBD1 might be the D (6 bases). V was shortened by 0 bases and J by 0 bases, with 12 bases between the two germline ends. The CDR3 loop spans 16 amino acids. The germline V gene has CDR1 SGHKS and CDR2 YYEKEE (reference sequence). As DNA, the CDR3 is TGTGCCAGCAGCTTGGGGATTGGGGGCGTGAACACTGAAGCTTTCTTT. Translating gives CASSLGIGGVNTEAFF.

The chain combines TRBV28 with TRBJ2-7; tentatively, D is TRBD1 (5 bases). Trimming stripped 4 bases from V and 0 bases from J, with 7 bases between. Germline V gives CDR1 MDHEN, CDR2 SYDVKM. The CDR3 is 13 residues long. The CDR3 protein is CASSSTASYEQYF. In nucleotides, the CDR3 is TGTGCCAGCAGTTCGACAGCCTCCTACGAGCAGTACTTC.

The chain links TRBV4-1 to TRBJ1-2; TRBD1 is a possible D gene (6 bases). CDR1 is MGHRA, CDR2 YSYEKL, per germline. The CDR3 runs 16 residues. V lost 1 base and J lost 4, with 16 bases in between. In DNA, the CDR3 is TGCGCCAGCAGCCAAGGAGACAGGTCCAGTTCCTATGGCTACACCTTC. As protein: CASSQGDRSSSYGYTF.